This T cell receptor (beta chain) derives from a study of human T cells and chemical hapten exposure. General study findings and limits: Compared with pre-sensitization or healthy control sets, expanded TCRs clustered more.

MiXCR, applied by TCRdb to the RACE reads, yields one record per CDR3 protein. The sample holds approximately 350,000 distinct CDR3 sequences, around 6% seen once. Per the germline V gene, CDR1 is SGHTA and CDR2 is FQGNSA. There are 15 residues in the CDR3. V lost 1 base to trimming and J lost 2 bases, with 9 bases between them. Worth noting for this clonotype: Its specificity is unknown.

Time point in this sample: patch test 2, 6 weeks after DPC sensitization. Treatment here: therapeutic diphenylcyclopropenone sensitization with weekly scalp DPC. The sequence was obtained from a woman between 18 and 29 years old with alopecia areata. Some clones in this sample may be carry-over from other donors' samples. This rearrangement joins TRBV7-2 to TRBJ1-3; D is ambiguous. Sequenced here: whole blood, sampled in connection with sensitization to the hapten diphenylcyclopropenone (DPC). The CDR3 sequence: CASSLVSLAGNTIYF. CDR3 nucleotides: TGTGCCAGCAGCTTAGTTAGTTTGGCTGGAAACACCATATATTTT.